This T cell receptor (beta chain) was identified during a study of Graves' ophthalmopathy and Graves' hyperthyroidism. V was pared by 3 bases and J by 5 bases, with 10 bases between. The CDR3 has 13 amino acids. Diagnoses were established from clinical symptoms, serum thyroxine, TRAb, thyroid ultrasound and orbital computed tomography. Amplified TCR beta CDR3 regions were obtained using RNA transcripts as template. After a first-round RT-PCR with HTBI primers, a second-round multiplex PCR was run. TCRdb reprocessed the multiplex PCR reads with MiXCR, giving one entry per CDR3 protein. Among about 1.1 million distinct CDR3 sequences listed, less than 45% were seen once.

This chain connects TRBV12-3 or TRBV12-4 to TRBJ1-1; tentative D call: TRBD1 (6 bases). The specimen was peripheral blood or thyroid tissue (not recorded which). The receptor comes from an adult man with Graves' hyperthyroidism. This CDR3 reads CASSLDSTTEAFF. DNA of the CDR3: TGTGCCAGCAGTTTGGACAGTACAACTGAAGCTTTCTTT.